This TCR beta chain was captured in a study of blood T cell repertoires in COVID-19. Study as a whole: Collection of acute and convalescent COVID-19 samples took place in the United States, Italy and Spain. In each case, the material was cDNA or gDNA derived from T cells, B-cell-depleted T cells, or PBMCs.

CDR1 is KGHDR and CDR2 is SFDVKD in the germline V gene. The CDR3 consists of 13 residues. The ends lost 2 bases at V and 10 bases at J; junction bases unmatched: 1. Profiling relied on immunoSEQ multiplex PCR, and the TCRdb table lists in-frame clones only, not all of them. The data hold under 200,000 clones, with 85% to 90% observed a single time. Sequenced sample: peripheral blood. The chain uses TRBV24-1 and TRBJ2-1; 10 nucleotides line up with TRBD1. The TCR originated in a man aged 40-49 years with active or convalescent COVID-19. Here the CDR3 DNA reads TGTGCCACCAGTGATTCGACAGGGGGCGAGCAGTTCTTC. Translated: CATSDSTGGEQFF.